This TCR beta chain was observed in a study of blood T cells in healthy people across ages. Study results and caveats: No one knew whether donors had CMV, which possibly confounded expanded clonotype changes. Total diversity from one million sequenced T cells was likely underestimated. Naive T cell percentage and TCR beta diversity correlated strongly. Any conclusive comparison of naive versus antigen-experienced cells was prevented by using unsorted PBMCs.

PCR was performed a second time for about 6 to 12 cycles using a sample-barcoded 5' primer and a J-beta primer mix. TCRdb called the 5' RACE reads again in MiXCR, with one record for every CDR3 protein. The sample lists about 1.7 million distinct CDR3 sequences, 25% to 30% occurring once. Regarding this clonotype: Its target is not known.

CDR1 DFQATT and CDR2 SNEGSKA come from the germline V gene (reference sequence). This CDR3 is built from 11 residues. V was pared by 5 bases and J by 7 bases, with 8 bases between. Sequencing was performed on blood. The sequence was collected from a woman aged 25 to 39 in good health. This chain connects TRBV20-1 to TRBJ2-2; D not certain. DNA for the CDR3: TGCAGTGCTCGGTTAGGCGGGGAGCTGTTTTTT. Protein: CSARLGGELFF.